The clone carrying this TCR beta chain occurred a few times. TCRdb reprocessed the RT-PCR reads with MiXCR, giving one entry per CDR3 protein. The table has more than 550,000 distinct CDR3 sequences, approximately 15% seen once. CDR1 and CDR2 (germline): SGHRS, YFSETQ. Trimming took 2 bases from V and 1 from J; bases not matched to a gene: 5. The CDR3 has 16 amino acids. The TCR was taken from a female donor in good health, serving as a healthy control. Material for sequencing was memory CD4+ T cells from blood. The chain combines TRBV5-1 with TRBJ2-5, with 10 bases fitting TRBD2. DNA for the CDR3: TGCGCCAGCAGCTTACAAAGCGGGAGGGGCCAAGAGACCCAGTACTTC. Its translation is CASSLQSGRGQETQYF. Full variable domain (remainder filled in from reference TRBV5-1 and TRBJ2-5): KAGVTQTPRYLIKTRGQQVTLSCSPISGHRSVSWYQQTPGQGLQFLFEYFSETQRNKGNFPGRFSGRQFSNSRSEMNVSTLELGDSALYLCASSLQSGRGQETQYFGPGTRLLVL.